This T cell receptor (beta chain) was captured in a study of metastatic and nonmetastatic thyroid tumors. Study at large: Blood and tumor or nodule tissue repertoires from malignant and benign thyroid patients were compared.

A remark on this clone: Its antigen remains unidentified.

V lost 5 bases, J lost 7 bases, and 12 bases lay in between. The CDR3 extends over 14 amino acids. Germline assignment: CDR1 SGHNT and CDR2 YENEEA. Findings and limits, study-wide: When malignant thyroid tumors were compared with benign nodules, TCR beta diversity was reportedly significantly higher in the malignant tumors. This held in both blood and tumor samples.

As processed by the authors: Researchers built a distant-metastasis classifier for papillary thyroid cancer that drew on CDR3 differences across clinicopathological groups. TCRdb reanalyzed the PCR reads with MiXCR. These V and J calls originate from TCRdb's pipeline instead of the authors' own analysis. The sample includes fewer than 40,000 clones, 20% to 25% seen only once; the top ten take less than 4%. Not a single patient had been given any form of treatment at any point before undergoing thyroid surgery. This clonotype was sampled from a male donor with papillary thyroid cancer or a benign thyroid nodule (not recorded which). Some clones in this sample may be carry-over from other donors' samples. The sequencing input was tumor tissue. This rearrangement joins TRBV11-3 to TRBJ1-6, with D possibly matching TRBD1 (6 bases). The DNA for the CDR3 is TGTGCCAGCAGCACCGGGACAAGCAATTCACCCCTCCACTTT. Protein sequence: CASSTGTSNSPLHF.